This T cell receptor beta chain came from a study of blood T cell repertoires in COVID-19. Looking at the study overall: The samples span acute and convalescent COVID-19 from the United States, Italy and Spain.

This CDR3 spans 15 amino acids. Trimming at V came to 4 bases and at J to 4 bases, leaving 5 bases not matched to a gene. CDR1 is KGHDR and CDR2 is SFDVKD in the germline V gene. Seattle researchers signed up patients amid active infection and tracked them longitudinally. Per the original methods: Amplification from reference gene primers served as the basis for estimated nucleated cell counts. TCRdb's copy holds only in-frame clones and misses some; the assay was immunoSEQ multiplex PCR. D and trimming were read from the DNA, whereas the V and J calls and clone size are those reported in that table. This repertoire shows 150,000 to 180,000 clones, roughly four fifths found once; its top ten account for around 10%.

The sequence was collected from a woman in her sixties or seventies with COVID-19, enrolled during active disease. Sequencing was done on a sample of peripheral blood. V and J are TRBV24-1 and TRBJ2-3; 9 bases are shared with TRBD1. DNA for the CDR3: TGTGCCACCAGTGACCCGGGACAGGGAGCAGATACGCAGTATTTT. Its protein product is CATSDPGQGADTQYF.